This T cell receptor beta chain was captured by sequencing in a study of cytomegalovirus exposure and HLA in healthy donors. The study, taken as a whole, reports: The presence/absence work took it that sequencing depth was about the same across donors. Links to common viral pathogens appeared, in a later analysis, for several of the most significant clusters.

CDR1 and CDR2 from the germline V gene are LGHNA and YSLEER. V shed 4 bases and J 5 bases; nucleotides not matched to a gene: 3. The CDR3 length is 14 residues. Primers: 60 Vbeta forward and 13 Jbeta reverse. Sequenced by immunoSEQ multiplex PCR; TCRdb stores in-frame clones only, minus some. The sample has approximately 150,000 clones, over 60% seen once; the top ten hold 6.5%. As for this clone: Its antigen is not identified.

The V and J genes are TRBV4-3 and TRBJ2-2, with TRBD2 identical over 8 bases. This TCR came from a woman aged 60-75 years in good health and CMV-seronegative. Sequenced input: PBMCs. The CDR3 DNA follows: TGCGCCAGCAGCCCGGGCGGGAGGACCGGGGAGCTGTTTTTT. This encodes CASSPGGRTGELFF.